The entry below describes one T cell receptor (beta chain). This CDR3 comprises 13 residues. V was pared by 5 bases and J by 5 bases, with 12 bases between. CDR1 is LGHDT and CDR2 is YNNKEL in the germline V gene (reference sequence). Some clones are missing from TCRdb's copy, which holds only in-frame ones; the method was immunoSEQ multiplex PCR. The sample lists tens of thousands of clones, 65% to 85% seen once, with around 6% in the top ten. The source of the sample is a study of blood T cell repertoires in COVID-19. Across the study: Donors in the United States, Italy and Spain gave samples during acute or convalescent COVID-19. Nucleic acid was either cDNA or gDNA, and it came from T cells, B-cell-depleted T cells, or PBMCs.

The rearrangement uses TRBV3-1 (or the pseudogene TRBV3-2) and TRBJ2-5; D is unresolved. This sequence was found in a woman of 80 years or more with acute or convalescent COVID-19. Sequencing was performed on peripheral blood. The CDR3 coding sequence is TGTGCCAGCAGCGCGCGCCCGTTGGAGACCCAGTACTTC. The encoded protein is CASSARPLETQYF.